This TCR beta chain was profiled in a study of T-cell memory formation after mild COVID-19 (dated by TCRdb to 2020 to 2023). For context, the study as a whole: Most TCR sequence clusters were specific to one of the two donors. Two young, previously healthy adult volunteers made up the cohort, one male and one female. T-cell clones expanding and contracting after mild COVID-19 in two donors were tracked by longitudinal TCRalpha and TCRbeta repertoire sequencing. Study-level results and caveats: From day 15 to 85, contracting clones showed balanced CD4/CD8 phenotypes, whereas a second wave of clones that expanded from day 15 to 37 leaned towards CD4+. Some responding clones were detected in pre-infection memory, suggesting pre-existing cross-reactive memory T cells joined the SARS-CoV-2 response. Only two mild cases were covered by the study, and larger cohorts that include severe cases with pre-infection samples were considered necessary. SARS-CoV-2 specificity was not confirmed for the second-wave clones peaking on day 37. Contracting CD4+ clones turned up mainly in the CM and EM memory subsets, whereas EMRA was where CD8+ clones were enriched.

In its sample, this clonotype was seen a few times. The antigen this receptor binds is unknown. The input lacks base qualities; no much larger clone sits a single base away. Sequencing was carried out with an Illumina NovaSeq 6000. cDNA libraries for TCRalpha and TCRbeta were prepared by 5'RACE using constant-segment primers, with sample barcodes and unique molecular identifiers added. Trizol reagent was used to extract RNA from every sample. Amplification of the libraries took two PCR steps, and the second step added a second sample barcode plus Illumina TruSeq adapters. Sequencing of libraries was performed on an Illumina NovaSeq with 2 x 150 bp paired-end reads. Regarding the original processing steps: The reads were demultiplexed and collapsed into UMI-guided consensus sequences using migec v1.2.7. With mixcr v2.1.11, UMI consensuses were aligned to TRA and TRB V and J templates and assembled into clonotypes. A clonotype was counted as expanded or contracted only when both edgeR and NoisET called the clonotype significant, with the noise models trained on biological replicates. edgeR calls used a false discovery rate-adjusted p below 0.01 and a log2 fold-change threshold of 1. As an exploratory analysis of dynamics, max-normalized trajectories of the 1000 most abundant clonotypes were examined with PCA combined with hierarchical clustering. Each responding clone was given a CD4 or CD8 phenotype based on the CD4+ and CD8+ repertoires, which had been sequenced separately. TCRdb trimmed public reads at Q25 via fastp, called clones via MiXCR and kept in-frame beta chains. Entries are consolidated by CDR3 protein sequence, retaining the most common genes and DNA. None of the V and J calls come from the authors' own analysis; TCRdb made them. This sample is represented by around 200,000 distinct CDR3 sequences; approximately 10% of them were singletons. The ten top clones hold 3% to 4% of the sample.

As encoded in the germline V gene (reference sequence), CDR1 is LGHDT while CDR2 is YNNKEL. V is cut back by 2 bases and J by 1 base, with 6 bases in the junction unmatched. Taken from cysteine to phenylalanine, the CDR3 has 16 residues. The CDR3 DNA has 48 bases and is translated from base 1. Ficoll-Paque density gradient centrifugation was the method used to isolate PBMCs. This chain is built from TRBV3-1 and TRBJ2-3; 7 junctional bases match TRBD1. The source of this sequence is a man younger than 35 who had mild COVID-19 (a few samples of this study predate the infection). The sample titles of this study are shuffled in the database, so cell type and time point are left out; the donor was told from shared clones. The source material was PBMCs or a T cell subset sorted from them (not recorded which). The CDR3 region has the sequence CASSQTLGTGTDTQYF. The bases read TGTGCCAGCAGCCAAACCCTTGGGACAGGCACAGATACGCAGTATTTT.